The 6 T cell receptor beta chains given below trace back to one sample, sequenced in a study of cytomegalovirus exposure and HLA in healthy donors. Primers included in the PCR were 60 Vbeta and 13 Jbeta primers. Libraries were prepared by immunoSEQ multiplex PCR; TCRdb keeps only in-frame clonotypes and omits some of them. The table records around 130,000 clones, 75% to 85% of them present only once. Material for sequencing was PBMCs. These receptors originate from a woman aged 40 to 50 in good health and CMV-seropositive.

This chain uses TRBV27 with TRBJ2-1; 15 bases line up with TRBD2. V lost 8 bases, J lost 3 bases, and 5 bases stayed unmatched. Germline CDR1 and CDR2: MNHEY and SMNVEV (reference sequence). This CDR3 has 16 residues. Here the CDR3 reads CASPGTSGRYYNEQFF. The DNA of the CDR3 is TGTGCCAGCCCCGGGACTAGCGGGAGGTACTACAATGAGCAGTTCTTC.

J is TRBJ2-3 and V is TRBV6-4; 8 nucleotides match TRBD1. From germline, CDR1 is MRHNA and CDR2 SNTAGT. Unmatched junction bases numbered 10, after V lost 5 bases and J lost 6 bases. This CDR3 region has 15 residues. The CDR3 here is CASSPYGTGLDTQYF. In DNA form, the CDR3 reads TGTGCCAGCAGTCCTTACGGGACAGGATTGGATACGCAGTATTTT.

This chain connects TRBV11-2 to TRBJ2-1; D may be TRBD1 (7 bases). The V gene's germline CDR1 is SGHAT and CDR2 FQNNGV. The CDR3 covers 15 residues. Trimming took 4 bases from V and 4 from J, leaving 14 bases between them. Here the CDR3 DNA reads TGTGCCAGCAGCTGGCGGGACAGAGAGTACAATGAGCAGTTCTTC. Residues: CASSWRDREYNEQFF.

This clone turned up a few times. The gene calls are TRBV7-2 and TRBJ1-2; 9 nucleotides match TRBD1. This CDR3 has 15 residues. The trim removed 4 bases at V and 4 bases at J, leaving 7 bases unmatched. CDR1 is SGHTA, CDR2 FQGNSA, per germline. CDR3 DNA sequence: TGTGCCAGCAGCTCAAAAGGACAGGGGCTCTATGGCTACACCTTC. This translates into CASSSKGQGLYGYTF.

In DNA, the CDR3 is TGTGCCAGCAGCCCCAGACAGGTTCCAACGGGTGAAGCTTTCTTT. This encodes CASSPRQVPTGEAFF. The chain is built from TRBV9 and TRBJ1-1, with D maybe TRBD1 (6 bases). The ends were cut back, 4 bases at V and 7 bases at J, with 20 bases in the middle. The CDR3 length is 15 residues. Germline CDR1 is SGDLS and CDR2 is YYNGEE.

In its sample, this clone was seen a few times. V is TRBV7-9 and J is TRBJ2-6, with D unresolved. Germline V CDR1 and CDR2: SEHNR, FQNEAQ (reference sequence). Trimming stripped 5 bases from V and 1 base from J, with 6 bases between. This CDR3 is built from 14 residues. In DNA, the CDR3 is TGTGCCAGCAGCCCACGGTCTGGGGCCAACGTCCTGACTTTC. Residues: CASSPRSGANVLTF.